The 8 T cell receptor beta chains listed next were all sequenced from one sample in a study of cytomegalovirus exposure and HLA in healthy donors. With 60 Vbeta and 13 Jbeta primers, the PCR was carried out. The protocol was immunoSEQ multiplex PCR, while the TCRdb copy is restricted to in-frame clones and leaves out a portion. The sample holds fewer than 350,000 clones, 70% to 90% seen once. The sequenced material came from PBMCs. Receptors originate from a woman aged 18-29 years in good health and CMV-seronegative.

This sequence joins TRBV7-2 and TRBJ1-4, with D possibly matching TRBD1 (5 bases). Germline CDR1 SGHTA, CDR2 FQGNSA. The CDR3 has 12 residues. Trimming removed 5 bases at V and 7 bases at J, with 8 bases between. The CDR3: CASSGGFEKLFF. Here the CDR3 DNA reads TGTGCCAGCAGCGGGGGGTTTGAAAAACTGTTTTTT.

The CDR3 bases are TGTGCCAGCAGCCGGGGACAGGCGGGTGAAAAACTGTTTTTT. It specifies CASSRGQAGEKLFF. The chain has TRBV6-5 and TRBJ1-4; 8 nucleotides agree with TRBD1. This CDR3 contains 14 residues. V was pared by 6 bases and J by 7 bases, with 7 bases of the junction left unmatched. The germline V gene encodes CDR1 MNHEY and CDR2 SVGAGI.

The table lists this clone with a count of one. Written as DNA, the CDR3 is TGTGCCAGCAGTTCCCCTTGGGCGGGGAGCCGCACAGATACGCAGTATTTT. It translates to CASSSPWAGSRTDTQYF. This chain links TRBV28 with TRBJ2-3; D possibly corresponds to TRBD2 (6 bases). CDR3 size: 17 residues. Trimming cost V 4 bases and J 1 base, with 18 bases left between them. Germline values: CDR1 MDHEN, CDR2 SYDVKM. Together with reference TRBV28 and TRBJ2-3, the CDR3 gives the full variable domain: DVKVTQSSRYLVKRTGEKVFLECVQDMDHENMFWYRQDPGLGLRLIYFSYDVKMKEKGDIPEGYSVSREKKERFSLILESASTNQTSMYLCASSSPWAGSRTDTQYFGPGTRLTVL.

This clone was observed once. The chain carries TRBV19 and TRBJ2-3; no clear D gene. This CDR3 region has 15 residues. The germline V gene has CDR1 LNHDA and CDR2 SQIVND (reference sequence). V shed 10 bases and J shed 2 bases, with 19 bases lying between them. CDR3 nucleotides: TGTGCCACCGGAGAGACCCGACCTCTCACAGATACGCAGTATTTT. It is translated as CATGETRPLTDTQYF.

The CDR3 here is CAWSSTGGGSEQYF. CDR3 coding DNA: TGTGCCTGGAGCTCGACAGGGGGGGGAAGCGAGCAGTACTTC. The V and J genes are TRBV30 and TRBJ2-7, with 9 nucleotides matching TRBD1. Germline CDR1 is GTSNPN and CDR2 is SVGIG (reference sequence). Trimming cost V 3 bases and J 6 bases; bases outside gene matches: 9. CDR3 length: 14 residues.

This clone has more than one count but fewer than ten. The CDR3 nucleotides are TGCGCCAGCAGTACTAGCGTTGGACATCGCGAGACCCAGTACTTC. This gives the protein CASSTSVGHRETQYF. V and J are TRBV5-1 and TRBJ2-5, with 7 bases lining up with TRBD2. This CDR3 contains 15 residues. J gave up 5 bases and V 5 bases, and 12 bases lay outside the gene matches. Germline V lookup: CDR1 SGHRS, CDR2 YFSETQ.

The chain carries TRBV11-2 and TRBJ2-7; D is unresolved. There are 14 residues in the CDR3. The ends were cut back, 2 bases at V and 0 bases at J, with 8 bases in the middle. Germline V lookup: CDR1 SGHAT, CDR2 FQNNGV. CDR3 sequence: CASSLSRSSYEQYF. CDR3 nucleotide sequence: TGTGCCAGCAGCTTATCGCGGAGCTCCTACGAGCAGTACTTC.

The V call is TRBV4-1, the J call TRBJ1-4; maybe TRBD1 (6 bases). Trimming took 3 bases from V and 6 from J, leaving 17 bases between them. The CDR3 loop spans 16 amino acids. Germline CDR1 is MGHRA and CDR2 is YSYEKL. The CDR3 sequence: CASSQHPTQGYEKLFF. CDR3 DNA: TGCGCCAGCAGCCAGCACCCGACCCAGGGGTATGAAAAACTGTTTTTT.